These T cell receptor beta chains were read from a single sample in a study of human T cells and chemical hapten exposure. In TCRdb, the RACE reads were re-called with MiXCR into one record per CDR3 protein. Of 30,000 to 40,000 distinct CDR3 sequences listed, less than 15% are singletons. Sequencing used whole blood, obtained in connection with sensitization to the hapten diphenylcyclopropenone (DPC). The receptors shown here come from a woman in her thirties or forties with alopecia areata. Some clones in this sample may be carry-over from other donors' samples. The CDR3 runs from the conserved cysteine through the conserved F or W. D genes are given only for firm matches. Clone size is stated in some rows and not others, as once, few, many or a class when expanded.

>-|TRBJ1-6|TRBV11-2|few
CASSPPAGRGSPLHF
TGTGCCAGCAGCCCCCCCGCGGGGCGAGGTTCACCCCTCCACTTT
>-|TRBJ2-7|TRBV14|-
CASSQYSGKAPYEQYF
TGTGCCAGCAGCCAGTATAGCGGAAAAGCACCCTACGAGCAGTACTTC
>-|TRBJ1-2|TRBV28|many
CASSIPMAFNYGYTF
TGTGCCAGCAGTATACCAATGGCCTTCAACTATGGCTACACCTTC
>TRBD2|TRBJ2-7|TRBV7-2|many
CASSRNRASGSIEQYF
TGTGCCAGCAGCCGTAATCGGGCTAGCGGGAGTATCGAGCAGTACTTC
>-|TRBJ2-1|TRBV7-9|many
CANYRDRAGKQFF
TGTGCCAACTACCGGGACCGAGCGGGCAAGCAGTTCTTC
>-|TRBJ2-5|TRBV20-1|many
CSAYREGNPQETQYF
TGCAGTGCCTACAGGGAGGGGAACCCTCAAGAGACCCAGTACTTC
>-|TRBJ2-4|TRBV29-1|-
CSVAIPGKNIQYF
TGCAGCGTTGCCATCCCAGGCAAAAACATTCAGTACTTC
>-|TRBJ2-1|TRBV29-1|medium-sized
CSVGRGVEEQFF
TGCAGCGTGGGGCGTGGGGTGGAGGAGCAGTTCTTC
>-|TRBJ2-7|TRBV4-2|few
CASSRELGYEQYF
TGTGCCAGCAGCCGGGAGTTAGGCTACGAGCAGTACTTC
>TRBD1|TRBJ2-2|TRBV4-3|-
CASSQVATGFGELFF
TGCGCCAGCAGCCAAGTGGCGACAGGGTTCGGGGAGCTGTTTTTT
>-|TRBJ2-2|TRBV9|many
CASSPRGSRNTGELFF
TGTGCCAGCAGCCCCCGGGGGAGCAGGAACACCGGGGAGCTGTTTTTT
>TRBD2|TRBJ2-1|TRBV18|-
CASSPLSGDNEQFF
TGTGCCAGCTCACCGTTGAGCGGGGACAATGAGCAGTTCTTC
>TRBD1|TRBJ2-3|TRBV24-1|-
CATSSGTVTDTQYF
TGTGCCACCAGCTCCGGGACAGTGACAGATACGCAGTATTTT
>-|TRBJ2-5|TRBV28|few
CASSLVQETQYF
TGTGCCAGCAGTTTGGTCCAAGAGACCCAGTACTTC
>TRBD2|TRBJ2-1|TRBV6-6|many
CASSYSRFVLAVNNEQFF
TGTGCCAGCAGTTACTCGCGGTTTGTTCTAGCGGTAAACAATGAGCAGTTCTTC
>-|TRBJ2-2|TRBV12-3/TRBV12-4|many
CASSFGNTGELFF
TGTGCCAGCAGTTTTGGGAACACCGGGGAGCTGTTTTTT
>TRBD2|TRBJ2-7|TRBV28|-
CASSSQSSGSTEQYF
TGTGCCAGCAGTTCCCAATCTAGCGGGAGTACCGAGCAGTACTTC
>-|TRBJ2-1|TRBV10-3|many
CATSTGNEQFF
TGTGCCACCTCTACAGGGAATGAGCAGTTCTTC
>-|TRBJ1-1|TRBV20-1|-
CSARGQSVEAFF
TGCAGTGCTAGAGGACAGTCGGTTGAAGCTTTCTTT
>TRBD2|TRBJ2-7|TRBV20-1|many
CSASGPAGGSYEQYF
TGCAGTGCTAGTGGCCCAGCGGGGGGCTCCTACGAGCAGTACTTC
>-|TRBJ1-4|TRBV7-2|few
CASSPRRATNEKLFF
TGTGCCAGCAGCCCCAGGAGAGCAACTAATGAAAAACTGTTTTTT
>-|TRBJ2-3|TRBV2|-
CASSEPDSTDTQYF
TGTGCCAGCAGTGAACCGGACAGCACAGATACGCAGTATTTT
>-|TRBJ1-2|TRBV12-3/TRBV12-4|-
CASSMTPTNYGYTF
TGTGCCAGCAGTATGACACCGACTAACTATGGCTACACCTTC
>-|TRBJ1-5|TRBV12-3/TRBV12-4|few
CASSPQGWGNQPQHF
TGTGCCAGCAGTCCACAGGGTTGGGGCAATCAGCCCCAGCATTTT
>-|TRBJ2-5|TRBV6-2/TRBV6-3|many
CASSYEGGETQYF
TGTGCCAGCAGTTACGAGGGGGGAGAGACCCAGTACTTC
>-|TRBJ2-2|TRBV7-3|many
CASSSPLGGTGELFF
TGTGCCAGCAGCTCCCCCTTGGGGGGCACCGGGGAGCTGTTTTTT
>-|TRBJ1-1|TRBV6-2/TRBV6-3|many
CASRDFGGRANGAFF
TGTGCCAGCAGAGACTTTGGAGGCAGGGCCAATGGAGCTTTCTTT
>TRBD2|TRBJ2-1|TRBV6-1|-
CASSESGRWENEQFF
TGTGCCAGCAGTGAGAGCGGGAGATGGGAGAATGAGCAGTTCTTC
>TRBD2|TRBJ2-5|TRBV20-1|few
CSALSGGPQETQYF
TGCAGTGCTCTAAGCGGGGGGCCCCAAGAGACCCAGTACTTC
>-|TRBJ1-3|TRBV27|many
CASSSFSGNTIYF
TGTGCCAGCAGCAGTTTCTCTGGAAACACCATATATTTT
>-|TRBJ1-2|TRBV5-6|many
CASSLEGQNYGYTF
TGTGCCAGCAGCTTGGAAGGACAGAACTATGGCTACACCTTC
>-|TRBJ1-4|TRBV6-5|many
CASSYSGQPDEKLFF
TGTGCCAGCAGTTACTCTGGACAGCCCGATGAAAAACTGTTTTTT
>TRBD2|TRBJ2-1|TRBV6-6|-
CASSQLAGGSGEQFF
TGTGCCAGCAGTCAACTAGCGGGGGGGTCGGGTGAGCAGTTCTTC
>-|TRBJ1-2|TRBV7-9|few
CASSLEGRYYGYTF
TGTGCCAGCAGCTTAGAAGGGAGGTACTATGGCTACACCTTC
>TRBD1|TRBJ1-2|TRBV4-1|many
CASSRITGENGYTF
TGCGCCAGCAGCCGCATTACAGGGGAGAATGGCTACACCTTC
>TRBD1|TRBJ2-1|TRBV18|-
CASSLQGANEQFF
TGTGCCAGCTCACTACAGGGGGCCAATGAGCAGTTCTTC
>TRBD1|TRBJ2-4|TRBV7-2|few
CASSSHRRGRDIQYF
TGTGCCAGCAGCTCCCACCGCAGGGGGCGGGACATTCAGTACTTC